Included here is one TCR beta chain sequence, with context. The target antigen is unknown. The data were taken from a study of OX40 agonist ivuxolimab in advanced cancers. This CDR3 spans 14 amino acids. Between the trimmed V and J ends, which lost 4 bases and 0 bases, there was a span of 7 bases. Germline CDR1 and CDR2: LNHDA and SQIVND (reference sequence). Assay: immunoSEQ multiplex PCR; the TCRdb copy retains only in-frame clones and omits some. The sample carries tens of thousands of clones, roughly nine tenths recorded once. General study points: Dosing at 0.1 to 3.0 mg/kg was accompanied by clonal expansion of CD4+ and CD8+ blood T cells by week 6. Expanded clones tended on average to be more numerous among CD8+ T cells than CD4+.

The material was CD4+ or CD8+ T cells sorted from blood, obtained in a trial of the OX40 agonist ivuxolimab. This chain uses TRBV19 with TRBJ2-1; D may be TRBD2 (5 bases). This sequence originates from an adult with an advanced solid tumor such as melanoma, head and neck, liver or kidney cancer. The CDR3: CASSTGSSYNEQFF. The CDR3 nucleotides read TGTGCCAGTAGTACGGGAAGCTCCTACAATGAGCAGTTCTTC.